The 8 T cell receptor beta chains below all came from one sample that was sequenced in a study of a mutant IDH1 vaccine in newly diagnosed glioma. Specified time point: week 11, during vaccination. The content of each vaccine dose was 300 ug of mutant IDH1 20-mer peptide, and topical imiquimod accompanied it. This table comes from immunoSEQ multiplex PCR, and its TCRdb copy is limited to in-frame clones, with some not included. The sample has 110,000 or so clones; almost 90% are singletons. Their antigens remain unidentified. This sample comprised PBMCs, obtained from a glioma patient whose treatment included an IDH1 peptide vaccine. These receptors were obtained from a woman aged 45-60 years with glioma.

In DNA, the CDR3 is TGCGCCAGCAGTGGACGACAGGGCAACAACGAGCAGTACTTC. This translates into CASSGRQGNNEQYF. This chain connects TRBV10-1 to TRBJ2-7; 7 bases line up with TRBD1. CDR3 size: 14 residues. Germline lookup yields CDR1 WNHNN and CDR2 SYGVQD (reference sequence). V lost 4 bases and J lost 5; bases outside the gene matches: 8.

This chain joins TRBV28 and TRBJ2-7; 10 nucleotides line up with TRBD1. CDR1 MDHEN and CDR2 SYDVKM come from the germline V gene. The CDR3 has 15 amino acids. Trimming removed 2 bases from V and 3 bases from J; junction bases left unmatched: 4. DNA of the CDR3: TGTGCCAGCAGTTTAGGGGGACAGGGGTTCTACGAGCAGTACTTC. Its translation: CASSLGGQGFYEQYF.

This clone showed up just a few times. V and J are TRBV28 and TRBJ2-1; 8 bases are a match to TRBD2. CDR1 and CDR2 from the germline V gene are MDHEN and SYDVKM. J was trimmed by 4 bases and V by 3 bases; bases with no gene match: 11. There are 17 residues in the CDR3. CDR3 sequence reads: CASSLASAGGQYNEQFF. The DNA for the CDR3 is TGTGCCAGCAGTTTGGCATCGGCGGGAGGTCAATACAATGAGCAGTTCTTC. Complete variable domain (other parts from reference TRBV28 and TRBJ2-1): DVKVTQSSRYLVKRTGEKVFLECVQDMDHENMFWYRQDPGLGLRLIYFSYDVKMKEKGDIPEGYSVSREKKERFSLILESASTNQTSMYLCASSLASAGGQYNEQFFGPGTRLTVL.

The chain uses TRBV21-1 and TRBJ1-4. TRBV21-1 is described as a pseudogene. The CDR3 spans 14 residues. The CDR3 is CASSPTSGGEKLFF. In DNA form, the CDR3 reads TGTGCCAGCAGCCCTACCTCAGGAGGCGAAAAACTGTTTTTT.

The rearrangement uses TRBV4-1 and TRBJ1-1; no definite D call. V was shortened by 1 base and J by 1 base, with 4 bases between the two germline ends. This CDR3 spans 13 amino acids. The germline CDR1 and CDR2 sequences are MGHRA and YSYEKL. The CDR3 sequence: CASSQVWNTEAFF. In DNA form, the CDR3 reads TGCGCCAGCAGCCAAGTTTGGAACACTGAAGCTTTCTTT.

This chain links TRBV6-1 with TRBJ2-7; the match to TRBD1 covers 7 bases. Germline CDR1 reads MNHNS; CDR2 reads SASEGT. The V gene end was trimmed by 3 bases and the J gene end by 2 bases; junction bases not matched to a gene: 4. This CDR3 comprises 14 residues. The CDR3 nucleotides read TGTGCCAGCAGTGAGGAGACAGGGACCTACGAGCAGTACTTC. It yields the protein CASSEETGTYEQYF.

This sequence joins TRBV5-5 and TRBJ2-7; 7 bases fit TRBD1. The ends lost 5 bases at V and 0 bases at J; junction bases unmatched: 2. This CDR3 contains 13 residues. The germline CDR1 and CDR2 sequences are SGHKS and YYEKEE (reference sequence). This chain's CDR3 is CASRQGSSYEQYF. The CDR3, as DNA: TGTGCCAGCAGACAGGGGTCCTCCTACGAGCAGTACTTC.

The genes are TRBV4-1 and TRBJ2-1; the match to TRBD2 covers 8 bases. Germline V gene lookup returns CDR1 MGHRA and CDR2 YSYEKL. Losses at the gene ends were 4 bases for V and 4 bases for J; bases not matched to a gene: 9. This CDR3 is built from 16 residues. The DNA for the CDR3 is TGCGCCAGCAGCCGGGAGCGGGAGATTTGGTACAATGAGCAGTTCTTC. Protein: CASSREREIWYNEQFF.